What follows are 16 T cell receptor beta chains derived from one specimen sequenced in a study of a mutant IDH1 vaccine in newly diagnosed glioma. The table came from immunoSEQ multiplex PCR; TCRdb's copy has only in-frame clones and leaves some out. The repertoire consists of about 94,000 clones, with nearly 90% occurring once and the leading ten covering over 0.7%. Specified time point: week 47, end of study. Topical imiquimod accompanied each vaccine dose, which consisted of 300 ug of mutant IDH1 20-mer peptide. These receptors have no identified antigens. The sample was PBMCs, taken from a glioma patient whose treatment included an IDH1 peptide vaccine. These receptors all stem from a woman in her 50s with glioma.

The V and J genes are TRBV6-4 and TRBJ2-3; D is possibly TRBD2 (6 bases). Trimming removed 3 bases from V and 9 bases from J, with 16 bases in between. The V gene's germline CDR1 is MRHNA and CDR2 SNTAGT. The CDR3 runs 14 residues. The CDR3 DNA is TGTGCCAGCAGTGATGCAAACGGGGGAGCCACGCAGTATTTT. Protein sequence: CASSDANGGATQYF.

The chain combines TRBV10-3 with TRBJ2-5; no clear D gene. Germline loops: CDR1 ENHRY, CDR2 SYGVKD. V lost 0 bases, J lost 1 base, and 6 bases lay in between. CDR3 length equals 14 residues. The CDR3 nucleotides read TGTGCCATCAGTGAGTCACAGATCCAAGAGACCCAGTACTTC. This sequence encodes CAISESQIQETQYF.

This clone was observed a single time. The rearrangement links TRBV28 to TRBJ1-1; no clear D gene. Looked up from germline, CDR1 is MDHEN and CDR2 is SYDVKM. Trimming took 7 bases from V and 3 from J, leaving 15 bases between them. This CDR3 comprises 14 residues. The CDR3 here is CASTSGPIYTEAFF. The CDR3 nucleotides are TGTGCCAGCACGTCGGGTCCCATTTACACTGAAGCTTTCTTT.

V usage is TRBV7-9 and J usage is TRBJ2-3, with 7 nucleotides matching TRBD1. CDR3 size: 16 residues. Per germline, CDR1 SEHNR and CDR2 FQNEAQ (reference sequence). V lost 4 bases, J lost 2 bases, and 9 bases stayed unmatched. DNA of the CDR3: TGTGCCAGCAGCTCCGGGACAGCGGTGTACACAGATACGCAGTATTTT. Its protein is CASSSGTAVYTDTQYF.

CDR3 region: CASTGLAPTDTQYF. The CDR3 nucleotides read TGTGCCAGTACCGGACTAGCGCCCACAGATACGCAGTATTTT. V usage is TRBV19 and J usage is TRBJ2-3, with 9 bases fitting TRBD2. The V gene end was trimmed by 7 bases and the J gene end by 2 bases; junction bases not matched to a gene: 4. The CDR3 is made up of 14 amino acids. Germline CDR1 is LNHDA and CDR2 is SQIVND (reference sequence).

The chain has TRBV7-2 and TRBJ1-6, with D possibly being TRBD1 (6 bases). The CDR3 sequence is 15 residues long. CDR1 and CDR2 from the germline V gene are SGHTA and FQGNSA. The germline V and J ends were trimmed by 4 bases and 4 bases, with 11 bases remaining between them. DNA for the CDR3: TGTGCCAGCAGCTGGACAGTACTGTATAATTCACCCCTCCACTTT. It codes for CASSWTVLYNSPLHF.

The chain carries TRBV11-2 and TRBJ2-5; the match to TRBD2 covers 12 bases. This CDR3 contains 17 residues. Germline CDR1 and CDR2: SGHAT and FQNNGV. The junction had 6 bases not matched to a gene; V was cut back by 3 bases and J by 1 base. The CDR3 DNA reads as TGTGCCAGCAGCTTGGGTCCTAGCGGGAGGGGCCAAGAGACCCAGTACTTC. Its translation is CASSLGPSGRGQETQYF.

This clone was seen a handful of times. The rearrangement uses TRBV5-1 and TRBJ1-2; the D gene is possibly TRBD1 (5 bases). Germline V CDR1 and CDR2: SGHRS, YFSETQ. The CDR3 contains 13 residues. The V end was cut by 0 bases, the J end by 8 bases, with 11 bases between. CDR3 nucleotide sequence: TGCGCCAGCAGCTTGGAGGGGTCGGGCGGCTACACCTTC. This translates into CASSLEGSGGYTF. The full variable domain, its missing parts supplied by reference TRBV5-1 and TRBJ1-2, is KAGVTQTPRYLIKTRGQQVTLSCSPISGHRSVSWYQQTPGQGLQFLFEYFSETQRNKGNFPGRFSGRQFSNSRSEMNVSTLELGDSALYLCASSLEGSGGYTFGSGTRLTVV.

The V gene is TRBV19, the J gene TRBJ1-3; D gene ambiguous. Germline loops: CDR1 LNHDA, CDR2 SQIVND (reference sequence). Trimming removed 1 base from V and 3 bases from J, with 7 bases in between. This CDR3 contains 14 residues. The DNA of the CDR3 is TGTGCCAGTAGTATAGCGGGAATTGGAAACACCATATATTTT. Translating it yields CASSIAGIGNTIYF.

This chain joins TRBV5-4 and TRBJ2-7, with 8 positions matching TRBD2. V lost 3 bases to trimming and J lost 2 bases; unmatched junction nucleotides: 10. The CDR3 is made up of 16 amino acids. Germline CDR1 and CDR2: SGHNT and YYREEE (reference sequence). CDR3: CASSSGSPAGAYEQYF. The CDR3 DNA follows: TGTGCCAGCAGCTCAGGAAGCCCAGCGGGGGCCTACGAGCAGTACTTC.

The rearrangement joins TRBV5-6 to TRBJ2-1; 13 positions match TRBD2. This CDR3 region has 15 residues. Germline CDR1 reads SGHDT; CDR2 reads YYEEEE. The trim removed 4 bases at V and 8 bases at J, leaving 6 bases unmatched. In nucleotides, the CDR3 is TGTGCCAGCAGCGATCGACTAGCGGGAGGCGATGAGCAGTTCTTC. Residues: CASSDRLAGGDEQFF.

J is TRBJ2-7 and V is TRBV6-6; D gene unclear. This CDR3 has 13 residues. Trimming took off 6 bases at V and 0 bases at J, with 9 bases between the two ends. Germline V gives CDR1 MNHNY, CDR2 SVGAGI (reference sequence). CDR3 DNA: TGTGCCAGCAGCACACTTAGCTCCTACGAGCAGTACTTC. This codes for CASSTLSSYEQYF.

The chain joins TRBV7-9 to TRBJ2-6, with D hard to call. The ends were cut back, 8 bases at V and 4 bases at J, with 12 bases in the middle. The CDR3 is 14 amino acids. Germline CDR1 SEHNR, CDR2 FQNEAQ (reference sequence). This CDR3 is CASAQEGGANVLTF. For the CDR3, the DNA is TGTGCCAGCGCTCAGGAAGGCGGGGCCAACGTCCTGACTTTC.

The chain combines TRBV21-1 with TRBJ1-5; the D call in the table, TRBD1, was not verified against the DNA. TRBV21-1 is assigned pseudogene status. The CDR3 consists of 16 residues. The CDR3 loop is CASSNSDRGRDQPQHF. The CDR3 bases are TGTGCCAGCAGCAACTCTGACAGGGGGCGAGATCAGCCCCAGCATTTT.

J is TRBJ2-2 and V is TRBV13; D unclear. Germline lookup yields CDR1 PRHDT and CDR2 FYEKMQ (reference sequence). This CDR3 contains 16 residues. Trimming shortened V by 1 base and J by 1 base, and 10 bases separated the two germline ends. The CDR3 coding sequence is TGTGCCAGCAGCTTAGAAGTCGACCGGAACACCGGGGAGCTGTTTTTT. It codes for CASSLEVDRNTGELFF.

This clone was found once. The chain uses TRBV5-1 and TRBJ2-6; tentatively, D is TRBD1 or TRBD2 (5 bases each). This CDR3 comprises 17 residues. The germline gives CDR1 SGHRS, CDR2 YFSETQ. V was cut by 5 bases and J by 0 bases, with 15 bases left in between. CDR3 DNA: TGCGCCAGCAGTCCGGGACCCGACCCCTCTGGGGCCAACGTCCTGACTTTC. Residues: CASSPGPDPSGANVLTF.